The next 5 T cell receptor beta chains were all read from a single sample in a study of shared clonotypes between healthy human individuals. Produced via immunoSEQ multiplex PCR; TCRdb's table is partial and in-frame only. The sample lists a few million clones, around 94% seen once, with roughly 0.13% in the top ten. Material: naive CD4+ T cells sorted from blood. The subset is: CD45RA+ positively selected. These receptors all come from a young man in good health.

This sequence joins TRBV2 and TRBJ2-5; possibly TRBD2 for D (5 bases). The DNA end is a closer match to TRBJ2-7, so the J assignment may be wrong. Germline V CDR1 and CDR2: SNHLY, FYNNEI. There are 15 residues in the CDR3. The CDR3 sequence is CASSEGRTGMDEQYF. CDR3 nucleotides: TGTGCCAGCAGTGAAGGCCGGACCGGGATGGACGAGCAGTACTTC.

This chain connects TRBV10-3 to TRBJ1-6; D unclear. Trimming stripped 2 bases from V and 6 bases from J, with 11 bases between. There are 15 residues in the CDR3. Germline V gene data show CDR1 as ENHRY and CDR2 as SYGVKD. CDR3 region: CAISEGIKVNSPLHF. In DNA, the CDR3 is TGTGCCATCAGTGAGGGAATTAAAGTTAATTCACCCCTCCACTTT.

The rearrangement joins TRBV27 to TRBJ2-7; the match to TRBD1 covers 10 bases. The junction had 3 bases not matched to a gene; V was cut back by 7 bases and J by 6 bases. Per germline, CDR1 MNHEY and CDR2 SMNVEV (reference sequence). The CDR3 is made up of 12 amino acids. CDR3 DNA sequence: TGTGCCAGCACCCGGACAGGGGGCGAGCAGTACTTC. Translation: CASTRTGGEQYF.

The chain combines TRBV5-1 with TRBJ1-4; D uncertain. The CDR3 has 14 residues. Germline V lookup: CDR1 SGHRS, CDR2 YFSETQ. V was pared by 2 bases and J by 8 bases, with 13 bases between. This CDR3 is CASSFNAENEKLFF. CDR3 DNA sequence: TGCGCCAGCAGCTTCAATGCGGAGAACGAAAAACTGTTTTTT.

Only a few counts were recorded for this clone. The V and J genes are TRBV6-5 and TRBJ1-4, with D possibly TRBD1 on 6 matching bases. V lost 0 bases, J lost 6 bases, and 11 bases lay in between. Germline V lookup: CDR1 MNHEY, CDR2 SVGAGI. This CDR3 has 15 residues. Written as DNA, the CDR3 is TGTGCCAGCAGTTACTCGATACAGGGAGATGAAAAACTGTTTTTT. It encodes CASSYSIQGDEKLFF.